A selection of T cell receptor beta chains follows, all from one sample in a study of blood T cell repertoires in COVID-19. The table came from immunoSEQ multiplex PCR; TCRdb's copy has only in-frame clones and leaves some out. The sample carries over 45,000 clones, 80% recorded once. The source material was peripheral blood. The receptor source for this set is a man aged 60 to 69 with acute or convalescent COVID-19. CDR3s leave out the opening cysteine and the closing phenylalanine or tryptophan. The order of the fields is clone size, V gene, CDR3 protein. Some rows have no size entry. The others give once, few or many, or a class for an expanded clone.

>NA|TRBV5-1
ASSLRTGGYTGELF
>NA|TRBV5-4
ATQPGQGFGGWTEAF
>NA|TRBV7-2
ASSLGPGGGINTQY
>NA|TRBV3-1/TRBV3-2
ASSQVPAGALDTQY
>NA|TRBV5-1
ASSLGRGAETQY
>NA|TRBV19
ASRPLQGTNEKLF
>NA|TRBV25-1
ASSEFGLAGRNEQF
>few|TRBV5-1
ASSLDLADEQF
>few|TRBV6-6
ASRQGALSGANVLT
>NA|TRBV27
ASSLQGSVTEAF
>NA|TRBV28
ASSPGMISNQPQH
>NA|TRBV28
ASSPRGEANYGYT
>NA|TRBV6-5
ASSYTGGNTEAF
>few|TRBV3-1/TRBV3-2
ASSQAGGQETQY
>NA|TRBV5-1
ASSLVRGASYEQY
>NA|TRBV5-8
ASSLDGRANTEAF